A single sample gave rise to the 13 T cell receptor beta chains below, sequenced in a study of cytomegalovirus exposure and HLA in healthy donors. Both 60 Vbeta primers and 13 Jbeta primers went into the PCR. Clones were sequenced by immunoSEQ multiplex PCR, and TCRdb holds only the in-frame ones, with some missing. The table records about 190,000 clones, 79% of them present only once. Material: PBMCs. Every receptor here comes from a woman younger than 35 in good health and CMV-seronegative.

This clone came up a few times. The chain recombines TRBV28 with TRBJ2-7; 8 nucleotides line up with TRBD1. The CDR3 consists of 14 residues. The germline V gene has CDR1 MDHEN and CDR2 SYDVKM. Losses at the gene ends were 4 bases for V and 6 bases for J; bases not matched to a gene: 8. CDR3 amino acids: CASSSRQGSSEQYF. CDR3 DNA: TGTGCCAGCAGTTCTCGACAGGGGTCGAGCGAGCAGTACTTC. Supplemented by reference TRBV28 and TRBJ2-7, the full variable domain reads DVKVTQSSRYLVKRTGEKVFLECVQDMDHENMFWYRQDPGLGLRLIYFSYDVKMKEKGDIPEGYSVSREKKERFSLILESASTNQTSMYLCASSSRQGSSEQYFGPGTRLTVT.

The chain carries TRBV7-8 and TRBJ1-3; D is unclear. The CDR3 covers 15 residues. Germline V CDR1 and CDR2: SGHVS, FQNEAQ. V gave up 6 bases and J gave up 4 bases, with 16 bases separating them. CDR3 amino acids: CASRSSQYSGNTIYF. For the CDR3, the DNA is TGTGCCAGCAGGTCGTCCCAGTATTCGGGAAACACCATATATTTT.

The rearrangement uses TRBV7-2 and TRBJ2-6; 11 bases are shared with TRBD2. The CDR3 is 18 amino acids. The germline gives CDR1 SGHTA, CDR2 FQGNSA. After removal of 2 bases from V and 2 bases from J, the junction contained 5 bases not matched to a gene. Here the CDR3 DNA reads TGTGCCAGCAGCTTACAACTAGCGGGAGCAGCTGGGGCCAACGTCCTGACTTTC. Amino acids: CASSLQLAGAAGANVLTF. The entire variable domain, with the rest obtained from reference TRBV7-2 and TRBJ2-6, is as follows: GAGVSQSPSNKVTEKGKDVELRCDPISGHTALYWYRQSLGQGLEFLIYFQGNSAPDKSGLPSDRFSAERTGGSVSTLTIQRTQQEDSAVYLCASSLQLAGAAGANVLTFGAGSRLTVL.

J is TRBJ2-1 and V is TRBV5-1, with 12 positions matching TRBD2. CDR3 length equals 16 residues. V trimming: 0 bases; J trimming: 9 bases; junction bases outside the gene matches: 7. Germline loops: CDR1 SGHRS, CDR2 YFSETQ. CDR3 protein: CASSLVSSGRAIEQFF. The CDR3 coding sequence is TGCGCCAGCAGCTTGGTGTCTAGCGGGAGGGCCATTGAGCAGTTCTTC. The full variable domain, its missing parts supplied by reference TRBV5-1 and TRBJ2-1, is KAGVTQTPRYLIKTRGQQVTLSCSPISGHRSVSWYQQTPGQGLQFLFEYFSETQRNKGNFPGRFSGRQFSNSRSEMNVSTLELGDSALYLCASSLVSSGRAIEQFFGPGTRLTVL.

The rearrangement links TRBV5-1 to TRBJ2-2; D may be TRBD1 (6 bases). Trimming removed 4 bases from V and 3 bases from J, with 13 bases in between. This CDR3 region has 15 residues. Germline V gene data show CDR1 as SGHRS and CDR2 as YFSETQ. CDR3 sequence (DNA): TGCGCCAGCAGCATACTAGGGGGTGACACCGGGGAGCTGTTTTTT. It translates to CASSILGGDTGELFF. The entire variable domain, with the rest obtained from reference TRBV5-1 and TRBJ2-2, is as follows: KAGVTQTPRYLIKTRGQQVTLSCSPISGHRSVSWYQQTPGQGLQFLFEYFSETQRNKGNFPGRFSGRQFSNSRSEMNVSTLELGDSALYLCASSILGGDTGELFFGEGSRLTVL.

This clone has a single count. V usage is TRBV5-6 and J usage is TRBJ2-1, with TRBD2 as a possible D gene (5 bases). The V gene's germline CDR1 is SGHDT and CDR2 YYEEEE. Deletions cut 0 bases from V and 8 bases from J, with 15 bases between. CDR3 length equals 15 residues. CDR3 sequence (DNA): TGTGCCAGCAGCTTGGGCCGGCTAGCCTTCCATGAGCAGTTCTTC. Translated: CASSLGRLAFHEQFF.

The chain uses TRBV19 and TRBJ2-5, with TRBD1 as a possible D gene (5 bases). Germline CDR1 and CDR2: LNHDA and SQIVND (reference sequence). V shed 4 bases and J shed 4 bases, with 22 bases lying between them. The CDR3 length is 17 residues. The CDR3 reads CASSTQYRAGIRETQYF. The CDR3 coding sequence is TGTGCCAGTAGTACCCAATATAGGGCAGGGATCCGAGAGACCCAGTACTTC. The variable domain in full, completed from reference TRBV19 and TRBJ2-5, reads DGGITQSPKYLFRKEGQNVTLSCEQNLNHDAMYWYRQDPGQGLRLIYYSQIVNDFQKGDIAEGYSVSREKKESFPLTVTSAQKNPTAFYLCASSTQYRAGIRETQYFGPGTRLLVL.

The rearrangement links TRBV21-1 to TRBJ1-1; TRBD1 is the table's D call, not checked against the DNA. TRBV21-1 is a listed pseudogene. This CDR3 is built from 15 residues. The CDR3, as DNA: TGTGCCAGCAGCAAAGGGGGCGTTACGGACACTGAAGCTTTCTTT. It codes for CASSKGGVTDTEAFF.

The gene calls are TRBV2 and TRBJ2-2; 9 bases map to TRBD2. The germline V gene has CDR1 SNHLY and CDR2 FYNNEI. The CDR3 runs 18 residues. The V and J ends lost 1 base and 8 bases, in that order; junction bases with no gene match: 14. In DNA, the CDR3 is TGTGCCAGCAGTGAAGAAGGACTAGCGAGTAACACCGGGGGGGAGCTGTTTTTT. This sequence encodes CASSEEGLASNTGGELFF.

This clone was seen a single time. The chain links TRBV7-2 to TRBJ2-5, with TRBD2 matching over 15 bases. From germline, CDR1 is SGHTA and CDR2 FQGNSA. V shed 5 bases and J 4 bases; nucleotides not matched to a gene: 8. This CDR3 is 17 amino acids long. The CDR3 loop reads CASSIWTSGGAGETQYF. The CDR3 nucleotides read TGTGCCAGCAGCATATGGACTAGCGGGGGGGCAGGAGAGACCCAGTACTTC.

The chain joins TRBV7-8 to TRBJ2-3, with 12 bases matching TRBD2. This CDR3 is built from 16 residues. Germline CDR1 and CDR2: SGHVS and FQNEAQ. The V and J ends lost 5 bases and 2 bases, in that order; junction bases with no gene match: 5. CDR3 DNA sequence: TGTGCCAGCAGCCGACTAGCGGGGGATAACACAGATACGCAGTATTTT. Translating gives CASSRLAGDNTDTQYF.

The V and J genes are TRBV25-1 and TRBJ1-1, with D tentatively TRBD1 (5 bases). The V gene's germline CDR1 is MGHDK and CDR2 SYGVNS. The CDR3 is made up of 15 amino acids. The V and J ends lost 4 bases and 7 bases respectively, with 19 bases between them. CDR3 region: CASSVPLAGPGEAFF. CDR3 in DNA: TGTGCCAGCAGTGTTCCTTTGGCGGGGCCGGGTGAAGCTTTCTTT.

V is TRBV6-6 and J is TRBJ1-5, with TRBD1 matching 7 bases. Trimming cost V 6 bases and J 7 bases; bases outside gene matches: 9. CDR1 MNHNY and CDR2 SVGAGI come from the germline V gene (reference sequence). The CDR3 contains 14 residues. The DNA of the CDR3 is TGTGCCAGCAGACCAGGACAGGTAGGGCAGCCCCAGCATTTT. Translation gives CASRPGQVGQPQHF.